The TCR beta chain described here comes from a study of blood T cell repertoires in COVID-19. For the study at large: COVID-19 samples, acute and convalescent, were from the United States, Italy and Spain. Nucleic acid was either cDNA or gDNA, and it came from T cells, B-cell-depleted T cells, or PBMCs.

In the original analysis: Reference gene primer amplification in the assay estimated nucleated cell counts. Produced via immunoSEQ multiplex PCR; TCRdb's table is partial and in-frame only. That table gives V, J and clone size, and the DNA gave D and trimming. The sample records about 64,000 clones, about nine tenths being singletons. The sequence derives from a woman older than 75 with active COVID-19. The source material was peripheral blood.

Written as DNA, the CDR3 is TGTGCCAGCAGCGCCGAGGCGAACACTGAAGCTTTCTTT. Translating gives CASSAEANTEAFF. This sequence joins TRBV11-3 and TRBJ1-1, with D unresolved. The CDR3 runs 13 residues. Trimming shortened V by 5 bases and J by 1 base, and 8 bases separated the two germline ends. Germline V gene sequence: CDR1 SGHNT, CDR2 YENEEA.